The present T cell receptor (beta chain) was sequenced within a study of Ad26.COV2.S vaccination and SARS-CoV-2 variants. Whole-study context: Doses of Ad26.COV2.S were injected into muscle once or twice, 56 days apart.

Treatment indicated: some 19 received Ad26.COV2.S at low or high dose, single or two shots; roughly 5 received placebo; per-sample allocation not given. Day 63 after the first injection of vaccine or placebo was the sampling time. This Boston cohort included adults aged 18-55 years. Trimming shortened V by 3 bases and J by 4 bases, and 5 bases separated the two germline ends. The CDR3 runs 11 residues. Germline CDR1 and CDR2: SQVTM and ANQGSEA. Libraries were prepared by immunoSEQ multiplex PCR; TCRdb keeps only in-frame clonotypes and omits some of them. The table lists hundreds of thousands of clones, around 90% of them singletons.

The genes are TRBV29-1 and TRBJ2-3; D is uncertain. The clonotype originates from a person aged 18-65 years who received the Ad26.COV2.S COVID-19 vaccine or a placebo. The sequences come from peripheral blood, collected in a trial of Ad26.COV2.S vaccine versus placebo. The CDR3 bases are TGCAGCGTTGAGTGGGCAGATACGCAGTATTTT. Translated: CSVEWADTQYF.